The following is a TCR beta chain sequence with its context. Its antigen remains undetermined. No quality values exist for individual bases; no much larger clone is one base distant. The data stem from a study of CD8+CD57+ T cells in acquired aplastic anemia (dated by TCRdb to between 2017 and 2018). Turning to the overall study: DNA extracted from sorted CD4+ and CD8+ cells had a mean of 3.2 ug, with a range of roughly 0.2 to 27.4 ug. CD8+CD57+ expansion was defined as a frequency above the mean frequency observed in healthy subjects.

Expansion of CD8+CD57+ cells had been shown by flow cytometry in the patients chosen for sequencing. Every patient had a diagnosis of severe acquired aplastic anemia based on International Study of Aplastic Anemia and Agranulocytosis and Camitta criteria. No patient had received any therapy when blood was sampled. In this study, sorted CD4+ and CD8+ T cells from the blood of healthy subjects and of severe aplastic anemia patients had their TCR repertoires deep-sequenced. Patients were enrolled in the USA under clinicaltrials.gov protocols 00001620, 01623167, 00001397, 00071045, 00081523 and 00961064. Ficoll-Paque density gradient centrifugation was used to isolate peripheral blood mononuclear cells. CD4+ and CD8+ T cells were sorted by FACS or magnetic beads before DNA extraction. The full study reports these points: Twenty-nine CD8+ CDR3 sequences were shared between patients and controls but appeared highly expressed in patients and within their immunodominant clones. CD8+ Simpson's diversity did not differ significantly between patients and healthy controls (P=0.060).

Profiling of TCR beta VDJ combinations and CDR3 sequences used genomic DNA as the template. An Illumina HiSeq 2000 was used for TCR repertoire sequencing. From the authors' description of their analysis: TRBV/TRBJ rearrangement plots, CDR3 size and DJ length profiles, and Simpson's diversity index were used to evaluate the repertoires. The immunodominant clone was defined as the most abundant DNA sequence in deep sequencing data. CDR3 amino acid sequences were checked for sharing across subjects and were also compared against the VDJdb database and published repertoires. TCRdb reprocessed the public reads (quality trimming at Q25 with fastp, clone calling with MiXCR) and kept in-frame beta chains. A single entry per CDR3 protein holds the most common genes and DNA from its merged rows. TCRdb, not the original authors, processed these V and J calls. The sample includes roughly 190,000 distinct CDR3 sequences, with 40% to 50% observed a single time. In total, the top ten clones hold 8.5% to 10% of the sample.

This TCR came from a human donor with aplastic anemia. Sequencing was carried out using sorted CD4+, CD8+, or CD8+CD57+ T cells (not recorded which) from PBMCs.

The CDR3 is CASSFSLGDSYEQYF. The DNA is TGTGCCAGCAGTTTTTCGCTGGGGGACTCCTACGAGCAGTACTTC. The chain is encoded by TRBV12-3 or TRBV12-4 joined to TRBJ2-7; the D gene assignment is perhaps TRBD1 or TRBD2, with each matching 5 bases. Between the V and J ends, shortened by 3 bases and 0 bases respectively, the junction contains 12 bases. The CDR3 runs 15 amino acids, cysteine and phenylalanine included. The read is trimmed to its CDR3 DNA, 45 bases read in frame from base 1.